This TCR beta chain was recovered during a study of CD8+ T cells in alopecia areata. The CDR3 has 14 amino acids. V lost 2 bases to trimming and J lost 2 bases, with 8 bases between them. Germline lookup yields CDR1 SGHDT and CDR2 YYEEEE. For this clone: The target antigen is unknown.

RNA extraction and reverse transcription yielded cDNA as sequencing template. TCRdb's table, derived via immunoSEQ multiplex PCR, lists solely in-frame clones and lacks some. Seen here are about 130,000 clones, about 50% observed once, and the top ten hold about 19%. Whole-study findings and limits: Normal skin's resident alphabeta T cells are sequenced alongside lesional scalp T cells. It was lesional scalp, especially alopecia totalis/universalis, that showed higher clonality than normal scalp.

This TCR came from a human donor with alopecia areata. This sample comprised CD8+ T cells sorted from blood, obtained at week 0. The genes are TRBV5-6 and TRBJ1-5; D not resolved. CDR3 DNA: TGTGCCAGCAGCTTTTCGTGGGGCAATCAGCCCCAGCATTTT. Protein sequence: CASSFSWGNQPQHF.